This paragraph covers one TCR beta chain sequence. Its antigen is not identified. This sample was included in a study of blood T cells in healthy people across ages. This CDR3 comprises 13 residues. V lost 0 bases to trimming and J lost 5 bases, with 7 bases between them. Germline V gene lookup returns CDR1 ENHRY and CDR2 SYGVKD. The study's findings and limits: Lack of knowledge of donor CMV status possibly confounded expanded clonotype changes. Higher naive T cell percentage went strongly together with higher TCR beta diversity.

The second PCR ran roughly 6 to 12 cycles with a sample-barcoded 5' primer and J-beta primers. A single record per CDR3 protein comes from TCRdb applying MiXCR to the 5' RACE reads. Counted here are more than 500,000 distinct CDR3 sequences, 25% to 35% occurring once; the ten biggest clones make up 3.6%. These data also featured in a second study, about T cells of mothers and their children.

The TCR comes from a boy aged 2-9 years in good health. The chain links TRBV10-3 to TRBJ1-1, with D maybe TRBD1 (5 bases). Material for sequencing was blood. The CDR3 DNA sequence: TGTGCCATCAGTGAGTCGGGGGTTACTGAAGCTTTCTTT. This codes for CAISESGVTEAFF.